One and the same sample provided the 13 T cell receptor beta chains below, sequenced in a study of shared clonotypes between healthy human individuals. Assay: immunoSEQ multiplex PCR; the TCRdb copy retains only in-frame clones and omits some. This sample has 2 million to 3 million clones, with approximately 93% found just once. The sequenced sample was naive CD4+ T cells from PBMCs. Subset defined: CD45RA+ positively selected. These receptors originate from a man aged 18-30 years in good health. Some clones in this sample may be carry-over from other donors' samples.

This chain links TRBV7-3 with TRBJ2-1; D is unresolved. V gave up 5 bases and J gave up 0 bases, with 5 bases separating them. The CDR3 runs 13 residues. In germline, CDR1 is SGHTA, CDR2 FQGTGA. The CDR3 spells CASSTGSYNEQFF. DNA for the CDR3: TGTGCCAGCAGCACCGGCTCCTACAATGAGCAGTTCTTC.

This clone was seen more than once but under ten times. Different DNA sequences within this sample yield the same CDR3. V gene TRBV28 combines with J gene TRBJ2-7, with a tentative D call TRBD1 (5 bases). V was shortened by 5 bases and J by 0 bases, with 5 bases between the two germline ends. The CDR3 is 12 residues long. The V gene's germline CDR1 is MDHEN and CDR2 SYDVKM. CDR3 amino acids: CASSDSSYEQYF. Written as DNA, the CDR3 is TGTGCCAGCAGTGACAGCTCCTACGAGCAGTACTTC.

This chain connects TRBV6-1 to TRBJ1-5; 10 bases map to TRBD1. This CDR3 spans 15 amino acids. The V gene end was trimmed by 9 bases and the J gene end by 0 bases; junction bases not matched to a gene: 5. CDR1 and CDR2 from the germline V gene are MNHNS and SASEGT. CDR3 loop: CASRQGADSNQPQHF. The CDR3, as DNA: TGTGCCAGTAGACAGGGGGCGGATAGCAATCAGCCCCAGCATTTT.

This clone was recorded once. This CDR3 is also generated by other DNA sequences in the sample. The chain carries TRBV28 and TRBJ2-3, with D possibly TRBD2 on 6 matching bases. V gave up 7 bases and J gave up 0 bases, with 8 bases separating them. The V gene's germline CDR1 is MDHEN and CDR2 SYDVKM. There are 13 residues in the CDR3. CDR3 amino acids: CASTSGSTDTQYF. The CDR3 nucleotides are TGTGCCAGCACCAGCGGGAGCACAGATACGCAGTATTTT.

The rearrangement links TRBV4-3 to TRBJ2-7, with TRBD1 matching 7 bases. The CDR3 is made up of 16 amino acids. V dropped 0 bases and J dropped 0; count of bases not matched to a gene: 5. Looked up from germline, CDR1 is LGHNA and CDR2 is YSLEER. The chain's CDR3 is CASSQDLAGGSYEQYF. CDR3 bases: TGCGCCAGCAGCCAAGATCTGGCAGGGGGCTCCTACGAGCAGTACTTC.

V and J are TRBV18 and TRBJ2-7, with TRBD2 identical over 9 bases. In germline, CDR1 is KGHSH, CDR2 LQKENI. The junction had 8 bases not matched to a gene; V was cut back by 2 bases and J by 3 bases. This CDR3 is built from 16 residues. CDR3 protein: CASSPALAGNFYEQYF. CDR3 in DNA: TGTGCCAGCTCACCAGCGCTAGCGGGAAATTTCTACGAGCAGTACTTC.

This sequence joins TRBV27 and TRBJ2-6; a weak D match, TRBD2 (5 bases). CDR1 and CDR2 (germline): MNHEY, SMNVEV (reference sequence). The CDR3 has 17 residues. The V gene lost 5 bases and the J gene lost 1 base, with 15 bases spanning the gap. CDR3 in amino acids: CASSKKGEISGANVLTF. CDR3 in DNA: TGTGCCAGCAGTAAAAAGGGAGAGATTTCTGGGGCCAACGTCCTGACTTTC.

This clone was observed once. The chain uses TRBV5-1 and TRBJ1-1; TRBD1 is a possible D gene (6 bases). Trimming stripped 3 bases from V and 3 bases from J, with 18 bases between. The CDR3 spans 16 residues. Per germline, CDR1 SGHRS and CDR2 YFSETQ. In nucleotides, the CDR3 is TGCGCCAGCAGCTCACCCGAGGGGGACGGGGACACTGAAGCTTTCTTT. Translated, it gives CASSSPEGDGDTEAFF. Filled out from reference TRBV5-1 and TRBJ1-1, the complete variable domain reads KAGVTQTPRYLIKTRGQQVTLSCSPISGHRSVSWYQQTPGQGLQFLFEYFSETQRNKGNFPGRFSGRQFSNSRSEMNVSTLELGDSALYLCASSSPEGDGDTEAFFGQGTRLTVV.

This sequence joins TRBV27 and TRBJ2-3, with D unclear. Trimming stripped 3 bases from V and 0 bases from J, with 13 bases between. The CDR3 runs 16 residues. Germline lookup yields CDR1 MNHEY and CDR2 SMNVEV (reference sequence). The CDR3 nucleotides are TGTGCCAGCAGTTTCAGGCGGATCAGGAGCACAGATACGCAGTATTTT. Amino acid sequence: CASSFRRIRSTDTQYF.

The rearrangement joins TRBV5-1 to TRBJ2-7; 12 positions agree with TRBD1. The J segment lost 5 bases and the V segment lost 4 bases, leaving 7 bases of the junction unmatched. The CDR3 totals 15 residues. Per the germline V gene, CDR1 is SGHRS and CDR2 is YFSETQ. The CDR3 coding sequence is TGCGCCAGCAGCGTGGGACAGGGGGCGCGGAACGAGCAGTACTTC. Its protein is CASSVGQGARNEQYF.

CDR3: CASSTTGDSPLHF. The CDR3 coding sequence is TGTGCCAGCAGCACGACAGGGGATTCACCCCTCCACTTT. This chain connects TRBV7-9 to TRBJ1-6; TRBD1 agrees at 8 bases. The germline V gene encodes CDR1 SEHNR and CDR2 FQNEAQ (reference sequence). The length of the CDR3 is 13 residues. Losses at the gene ends were 5 bases for V and 8 bases for J; bases not matched to a gene: 2.

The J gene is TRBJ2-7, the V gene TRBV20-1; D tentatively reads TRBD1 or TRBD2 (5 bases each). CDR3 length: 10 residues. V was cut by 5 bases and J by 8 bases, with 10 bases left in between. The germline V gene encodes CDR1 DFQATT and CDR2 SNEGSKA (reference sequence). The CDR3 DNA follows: TGCAGTGCTTCTCGGGGCCAGCAGTACTTC. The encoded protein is CSASRGQQYF.

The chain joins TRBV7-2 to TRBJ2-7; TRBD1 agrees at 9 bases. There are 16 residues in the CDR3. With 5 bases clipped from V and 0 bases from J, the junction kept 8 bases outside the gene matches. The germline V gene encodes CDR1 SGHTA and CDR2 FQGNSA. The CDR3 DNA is TGTGCCAGCAGCGGATCCGGGACAGGGCGCTCCTACGAGCAGTACTTC. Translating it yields CASSGSGTGRSYEQYF.